The 13 T cell receptor beta chains given below trace back to one sample, sequenced in a study of blood T cells in healthy people across ages. Primed by a sample-barcoded 5' primer and a J-beta primer mix, a second PCR proceeded for about 6 to 11 cycles. TCRdb analysed the 5' RACE reads with MiXCR anew, one entry per CDR3 protein. The profile shows hundreds of thousands of distinct CDR3 sequences, 40% to 50% of them singletons. The specimen was blood. These receptors were obtained from a man aged 60 to 69 in good health.

Only one count was recorded for this clonotype. It may be a read error: a sequence one base away is much more abundant. The V gene is TRBV6-1, the J gene TRBJ2-5, with TRBD1 matching 8 bases. V gave up 6 bases and J gave up 4 bases; unmatched junction bases: 4. Germline V gene sequence: CDR1 MNHNS, CDR2 SASEGT. This CDR3 is built from 13 residues. CDR3 sequence reads: CASSQDRAETQYF. Here the CDR3 DNA reads TGTGCCAGCAGCCAGGACAGGGCAGAGACCCAGTACTTC.

This clonotype was observed once. The rearrangement joins TRBV7-2 to TRBJ1-1; maybe TRBD1 (5 bases). There are 14 residues in the CDR3. The V and J ends lost 3 bases and 4 bases respectively, with 12 bases between them. Germline CDR1 SGHTA, CDR2 FQGNSA. CDR3 sequence (DNA): TGTGCCAGCAGCTTGGGGGGAAGGCTCACTGAAGCTTTCTTT. Amino acid sequence: CASSLGGRLTEAFF. Combining the CDR3 with reference TRBV7-2 and TRBJ1-1 gives the whole variable domain GAGVSQSPSNKVTEKGKDVELRCDPISGHTALYWYRQSLGQGLEFLIYFQGNSAPDKSGLPSDRFSAERTGGSVSTLTIQRTQQEDSAVYLCASSLGGRLTEAFFGQGTRLTVV.

The chain is built from TRBV11-2 and TRBJ1-3, with D unresolved. Trimming cost V 5 bases and J 6 bases, with 23 bases left between them. The CDR3 runs 17 residues. The germline V gene has CDR1 SGHAT and CDR2 FQNNGV. The CDR3 spells CASSPPPGRSSANTIYF. The CDR3, as DNA: TGTGCCAGCAGCCCACCCCCGGGAAGGTCGTCGGCAAACACCATATATTTT.

The chain recombines TRBV6-2 or TRBV6-3 with TRBJ2-7; 8 bases align to TRBD2. This CDR3 region has 15 residues. The trim removed 4 bases at V and 2 bases at J, leaving 7 bases unmatched. The V gene's germline CDR1 is MNHEY and CDR2 SVGEGT. CDR3 DNA: TGTGCCAGCAGTTCCATCGGCGGGGGGACCTACGAGCAGTACTTC. Encoded protein: CASSSIGGGTYEQYF.

This clonotype appeared a few times. The chain couples TRBV20-1 to TRBJ2-5; unclear D gene. CDR3 size: 15 residues. From germline, CDR1 is DFQATT and CDR2 SNEGSKA (reference sequence). The V and J ends lost 6 bases and 1 base respectively, with 18 bases between them. The CDR3 region is CSAPPGRFRQETQYF. The CDR3 nucleotides are TGCAGTGCGCCCCCTGGGCGGTTCCGCCAAGAGACCCAGTACTTC.

The chain combines TRBV7-3 with TRBJ1-2, with a tentative D call TRBD1 (5 bases). This CDR3 region has 14 residues. Trimming stripped 5 bases from V and 4 bases from J, with 14 bases between. The germline CDR1 and CDR2 sequences are SGHTA and FQGTGA. CDR3 DNA sequence: TGTGCCAGCAGCCCGACCGACAGCCTCTATGGCTACACCTTC. Amino acid sequence: CASSPTDSLYGYTF.

The chain recombines TRBV5-6 with TRBJ1-1; TRBD1 might be the D (6 bases). CDR3 length: 16 residues. The germline V gene has CDR1 SGHDT and CDR2 YYEEEE. V was trimmed by 0 bases and J by 0 bases, leaving 12 bases between them. CDR3 DNA: TGTGCCAGCAGCTTGGGAGGGAGGGGGATGAACACTGAAGCTTTCTTT. Amino acid sequence: CASSLGGRGMNTEAFF.

The chain combines TRBV4-3 with TRBJ2-1, with 9 bases aligning to TRBD2. Trimming cost V 2 bases and J 5 bases; bases outside gene matches: 4. The CDR3 is made up of 15 amino acids. CDR1 and CDR2 (germline): LGHNA, YSLEER. The CDR3 loop reads CASSQSGGPHNEQFF. CDR3 nucleotides: TGCGCCAGCAGCCAAAGCGGGGGGCCCCACAATGAGCAGTTCTTC.

This clonotype was recorded many times. The chain recombines TRBV20-1 with TRBJ2-5, with a tentative D call TRBD2 (5 bases). CDR3 size: 13 residues. CDR1 DFQATT and CDR2 SNEGSKA come from the germline V gene (reference sequence). Trimming cost V 5 bases and J 4 bases, with 14 bases left between them. This chain's CDR3 is CSADVSVRETQYF. The CDR3 nucleotides are TGCAGTGCTGATGTTAGCGTTCGAGAGACCCAGTACTTC.

This clonotype was seen at least ten times. This chain joins TRBV29-1 and TRBJ2-7, with 8 nucleotides matching TRBD2. V was pared by 6 bases and J by 3 bases, with 7 bases of the junction left unmatched. The CDR3 covers 13 residues. The germline gives CDR1 SQVTM, CDR2 ANQGSEA. The DNA for the CDR3 is TGCAGCGTCCGGGGGGGTTCTGACTACGAGCAGTACTTC. This gives the protein CSVRGGSDYEQYF.

A few counts support this clonotype. The gene calls are TRBV15 and TRBJ2-1; perhaps TRBD2 as D (6 bases). The CDR3 runs to 19 residues. CDR1 and CDR2 (germline): LNHNV, YYDKDF (reference sequence). V was trimmed by 5 bases and J by 3 bases, leaving 26 bases between them. CDR3 in DNA: TGTGCCACCAGCGGGAGTCCGGGTAACCCATCGGGGGTCTACAATGAGCAGTTCTTC. Protein sequence: CATSGSPGNPSGVYNEQFF. Combining the CDR3 with reference TRBV15 and TRBJ2-1 gives the whole variable domain DAMVIQNPRYQVTQFGKPVTLSCSQTLNHNVMYWYQQKSSQAPKLLFHYYDKDFNNEADTPDNFQSRRPNTSFCFLDIRSPGLGDTAMYLCATSGSPGNPSGVYNEQFFGPGTRLTVL.

This clonotype showed up just once. This may be a read error: a much more frequent sequence differs by one nucleotide. The chain combines TRBV4-3 with TRBJ2-7, with a tentative D call TRBD1 (6 bases). Trimming left V 1 base short and J 3 bases short, with 13 bases between. The CDR3 has 15 residues. CDR1 is LGHNA and CDR2 is YSLEER in the germline V gene. CDR3 nucleotide sequence: TGCGCCAGCAGCCAAGGGTGGCAGGGGTACTACGAGCAGTACTTC. It specifies CASSQGWQGYYEQYF.

Only a few counts were recorded for this clonotype. This sequence joins TRBV28 and TRBJ2-5; D is perhaps TRBD2 (6 bases). The CDR3 is 15 amino acids. V lost 3 bases, J lost 5 bases, and 16 bases lay in between. In germline, CDR1 is MDHEN, CDR2 SYDVKM. The DNA of the CDR3 is TGTGCCAGCAGTTTCTCCGGGGGTGGGTCGGAGACCCAGTACTTC. Protein: CASSFSGGGSETQYF.